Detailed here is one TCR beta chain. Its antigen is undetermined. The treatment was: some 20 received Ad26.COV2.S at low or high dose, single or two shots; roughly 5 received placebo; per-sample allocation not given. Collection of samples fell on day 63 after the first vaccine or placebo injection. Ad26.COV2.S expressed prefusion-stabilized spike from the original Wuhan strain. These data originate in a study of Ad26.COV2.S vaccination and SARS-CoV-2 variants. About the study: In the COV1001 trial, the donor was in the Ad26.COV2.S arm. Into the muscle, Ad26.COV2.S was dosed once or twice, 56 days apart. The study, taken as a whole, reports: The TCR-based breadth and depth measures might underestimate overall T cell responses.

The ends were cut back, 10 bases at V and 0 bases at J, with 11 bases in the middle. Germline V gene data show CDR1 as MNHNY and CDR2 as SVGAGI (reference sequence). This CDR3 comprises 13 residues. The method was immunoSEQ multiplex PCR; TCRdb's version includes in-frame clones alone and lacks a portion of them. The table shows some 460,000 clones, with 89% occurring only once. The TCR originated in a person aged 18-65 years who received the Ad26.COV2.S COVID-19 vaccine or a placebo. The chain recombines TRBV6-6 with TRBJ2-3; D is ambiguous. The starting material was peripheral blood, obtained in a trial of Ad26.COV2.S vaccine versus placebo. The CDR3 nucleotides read TGTGCCACGATGAGCACTAGCACAGATACGCAGTATTTT. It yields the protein CATMSTSTDTQYF.